These 10 T cell receptor beta chains share one sample of origin, sequenced in a study of memory CD4+ T cells and cytomegalovirus serostatus. Profiling relied on immunoSEQ multiplex PCR, and the TCRdb table lists in-frame clones only, not all of them. The table records 40,000 to 55,000 clones, more than 70% of them present only once. The sort gate was single viable CD3+CD4+CD8-CD45RO+ cells for memory CD4+ T cells. The sample taken for sequencing was memory CD4+ T cells from blood. The receptor set was obtained from an adult in good health and CMV-seropositive.

The CDR3 sequence: CASSRSGLVQETQYF. In nucleotides, the CDR3 is TGTGCCAGCAGCCGGAGCGGACTCGTACAAGAGACCCAGTACTTC. This chain links TRBV7-2 with TRBJ2-5; possibly TRBD2 for D (5 bases). V was pared by 5 bases and J by 2 bases, with 15 bases between. CDR3 length: 15 amino acids. Germline V gives CDR1 SGHTA, CDR2 FQGNSA.

This clone was detected only a few times. The J gene is TRBJ1-2, the V gene TRBV6-5; 11 bases are a match to TRBD1. Germline assignment: CDR1 MNHEY and CDR2 SVGAGI. V shed 0 bases and J 8 bases; nucleotides not matched to a gene: 8. The CDR3 covers 16 residues. As DNA, the CDR3 is TGTGCCAGCAGTTACTCGATACTGCGGACAGGGGGCGGCTACACCTTC. It specifies CASSYSILRTGGGYTF.

The chain recombines TRBV18 with TRBJ1-1, with D possibly being TRBD1 (6 bases). Germline values: CDR1 KGHSH, CDR2 LQKENI. The CDR3 extends over 13 amino acids. Trimming took off 6 bases at V and 7 bases at J, with 15 bases between the two ends. CDR3 amino acids: CASSLSRGGEAFF. The CDR3 DNA reads TGTGCCAGCTCCTTATCCAGGGGTGGTGAAGCTTTCTTT.

The table lists this clone with a count of one. The rearrangement joins TRBV19 to TRBJ1-1, with D unclear. The V and J ends lost 3 bases and 2 bases respectively, with 13 bases between them. Germline CDR1 reads LNHDA; CDR2 reads SQIVND (reference sequence). The CDR3 has 15 amino acids. The CDR3 sequence is CASSISGGINTEAFF. CDR3 bases: TGTGCCAGTAGTATCTCGGGTGGAATCAACACTGAAGCTTTCTTT. Full variable domain (outside the CDR3, taken from reference TRBV19 and TRBJ1-1): DGGITQSPKYLFRKEGQNVTLSCEQNLNHDAMYWYRQDPGQGLRLIYYSQIVNDFQKGDIAEGYSVSREKKESFPLTVTSAQKNPTAFYLCASSISGGINTEAFFGQGTRLTVV.

V is TRBV7-6 and J is TRBJ2-5; 10 bases match TRBD1. The CDR3 is 15 residues long. CDR1 and CDR2 (germline): SGHVS, FNYEAQ. Losses at the gene ends were 2 bases for V and 5 bases for J; bases not matched to a gene: 5. DNA of the CDR3: TGTGCCAGCAGCTTATCTGGGACAGGGGTTGAGACCCAGTACTTC. It is translated as CASSLSGTGVETQYF.

In nucleotides, the CDR3 is TGTGCCATCAGTGGACAGGGTGGTGAAAAACTGTTTTTT. It specifies CAISGQGGEKLFF. This sequence joins TRBV10-3 and TRBJ1-4, with TRBD1 matching 7 bases. CDR3 length equals 13 residues. Unmatched junction bases numbered 3, after V lost 4 bases and J lost 7 bases. Germline CDR1 is ENHRY and CDR2 is SYGVKD.

V is TRBV4-1 and J is TRBJ2-7; 7 positions match TRBD1. Germline loops: CDR1 MGHRA, CDR2 YSYEKL. CDR3 size: 16 residues. V trimming: 0 bases; J trimming: 6 bases; junction bases outside the gene matches: 11. The CDR3 DNA follows: TGCGCCAGCAGCCAAGATCCACAGGGGCTAAGCTCCGAGCAGTACTTC. This codes for CASSQDPQGLSSEQYF.

The chain has TRBV18 and TRBJ2-3, with D perhaps matching TRBD2 (5 bases). Germline loops: CDR1 KGHSH, CDR2 LQKENI. This CDR3 comprises 15 residues. V lost 0 bases, J lost 6 bases, and 13 bases lay in between. CDR3 region: CASSPPASRGDTQYF. The CDR3, as DNA: TGTGCCAGCTCACCACCGGCCTCTCGAGGGGATACGCAGTATTTT.

The gene calls are TRBV5-6 and TRBJ2-1; D not resolved. Germline CDR1 reads SGHDT; CDR2 reads YYEEEE. V gave up 4 bases and J gave up 4 bases, with 21 bases separating them. The CDR3 extends over 17 amino acids. CDR3 nucleotide sequence: TGTGCCAGCAGCCCATATGGGCCCCCAGGTCCGTACAATGAGCAGTTCTTC. Protein sequence: CASSPYGPPGPYNEQFF.

The gene calls are TRBV5-4 and TRBJ2-3; D is ambiguous. CDR1 SGHNT and CDR2 YYREEE come from the germline V gene (reference sequence). The V end was cut by 3 bases, the J end by 0 bases, with 11 bases between. CDR3 size: 15 residues. The CDR3 is CASSSRPTSTDTQYF. DNA for the CDR3: TGTGCCAGCAGCTCCAGGCCCACTAGCACAGATACGCAGTATTTT. Combining the CDR3 with reference TRBV5-4 and TRBJ2-3 gives the whole variable domain ETGVTQSPTHLIKTRGQQVTLRCSSQSGHNTVSWYQQALGQGPQFIFQYYREEENGRGNFPPRFSGLQFPNYSSELNVNALELDDSALYLCASSSRPTSTDTQYFGPGTRLTVL.